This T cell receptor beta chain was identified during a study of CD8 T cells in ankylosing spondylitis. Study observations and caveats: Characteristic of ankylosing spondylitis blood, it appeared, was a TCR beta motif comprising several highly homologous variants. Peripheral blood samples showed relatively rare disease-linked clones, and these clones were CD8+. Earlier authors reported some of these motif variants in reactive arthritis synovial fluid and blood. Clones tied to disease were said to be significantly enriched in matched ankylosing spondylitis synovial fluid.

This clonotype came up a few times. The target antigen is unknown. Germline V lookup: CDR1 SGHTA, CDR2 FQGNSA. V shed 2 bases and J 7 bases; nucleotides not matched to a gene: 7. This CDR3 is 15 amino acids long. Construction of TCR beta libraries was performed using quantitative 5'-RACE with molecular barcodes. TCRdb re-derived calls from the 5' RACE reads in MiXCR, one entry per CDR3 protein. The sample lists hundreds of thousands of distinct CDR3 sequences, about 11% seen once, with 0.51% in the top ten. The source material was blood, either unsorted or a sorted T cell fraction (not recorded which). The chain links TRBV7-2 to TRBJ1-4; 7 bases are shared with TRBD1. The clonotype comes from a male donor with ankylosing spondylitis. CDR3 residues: CASSLQGGSGEKLFF. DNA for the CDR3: TGTGCCAGCAGCTTACAGGGGGGGAGCGGTGAAAAACTGTTTTTT.